This T cell receptor (beta chain) appears in the sequencing data of a study of blood T cells in healthy people across ages. Peripheral blood was drawn, around 9.3 milliliters per donor. Findings and limits, study-wide: Both naive CD4+ cell counts and diversity were greater in long-lived donors than in aged donors.

Then a second PCR, running about 6 to 12 cycles, was carried out with a sample-barcoded 5' primer and a J-beta primer mix. Each CDR3 protein is one row after TCRdb ran MiXCR on the 5' RACE reads. This table holds roughly 570,000 distinct CDR3 sequences, 25% to 30% found once. Germline loops: CDR1 LGHNA, CDR2 YNFKEQ. The CDR3 covers 16 residues. Regarding this clonotype: Its antigen is not identified.

The sample taken for sequencing was blood. J is TRBJ2-1 and V is TRBV4-2, with 9 nucleotides matching TRBD1. Matching the DNA end better, TRBJ2-7 makes the J call doubtful. This clonotype was sampled from a woman aged 70-85 years in good health. The CDR3 bases are TGTGCCAGCAGCCAAGGAGGACAGGGGCGATTGTACGAGCAGTACTTC. The encoded protein is CASSQGGQGRLYEQYF.